This T cell receptor beta chain was identified in a study of CD8 T cells in ankylosing spondylitis. Broader study findings: Disease-associated clonotypes exhibited CD8+ identity and were relatively infrequent in peripheral blood. Researchers reportedly found disease-linked clones significantly enriched in matched ankylosing spondylitis synovial fluid. Among TCR beta sequences, a motif of eight highly homologous variants appeared characteristic of ankylosing spondylitis blood.

The CDR3 spans 13 residues. Unmatched junction bases numbered 2, after V lost 5 bases and J lost 3 bases. Germline V CDR1 and CDR2: DFQATT, SNEGSKA (reference sequence). Using quantitative 5'-RACE with molecular barcodes, the authors made TCR beta libraries. TCRdb analysed the 5' RACE reads with MiXCR anew, one entry per CDR3 protein. Altogether some 140,000 distinct CDR3 sequences are present, around 7.9% being singletons, with the ten largest covering 9.5% to 15%. To note about this clonotype: Its antigen is unknown.

The material sequenced was blood, either unsorted or a sorted T cell fraction (not recorded which). J is TRBJ1-1 and V is TRBV20-1; 11 nucleotides match TRBD1. The source is a female donor with ankylosing spondylitis or in good health (not recorded which). This CDR3 is CSAGGQGDTEAFF. For the CDR3, the DNA is TGCAGTGCTGGGGGACAGGGGGACACTGAAGCTTTCTTT.